The following is a TCR beta chain sequence with its context. Its specific antigen is unknown. One base away there is no much larger clone; base qualities are not given. The CDR3 covers 14 residues, taking in both the cysteine and the phenylalanine. The entry retains the CDR3 DNA only, 42 bases that are in frame from base 1. As encoded in the germline V gene, CDR1 is MGHDK while CDR2 is SYGVNS. V loses 2 bases of germline sequence and J loses 11 bases, and the interval between the two ends is 18 bases. The data stem from a study of blood T cells in healthy people across ages (dated by TCRdb to 2014 to 2015). For context, the study as a whole: In model experiments, roughly one uniquely barcoded TCR beta cDNA molecule per two T cells was captured by template switching. To avoid experimental bias, donors of different ages were randomly spread across the sequencing lanes. Donors were grouped into four age groups: young (average approximately 16 years), middle-aged (39), aged (roughly 62) and long-lived (just over 80). Age-related changes in TCR beta repertoire diversity were measured in the study by deep sequencing normalized with unique cDNA molecular identifiers. For two donors (one aged 18 to 30 and one aged 80 or older), the study analyzed two additional independent replicas of 1 million unique cDNA reads from the same blood draw.

Results the study describes overall, beyond this receptor: Total diversity estimates from one million sequenced T cells were considered lower bounds and underestimates. Compared with the aged group, the long-lived group had more naive CD4+ T cells, fewer expanded clones and increased TCR diversity, a pattern suggesting age selection. The CMV infection status of donors was not known, potentially confounding age-related changes in expanded clonotypes. A strong correlation was found between observed TCR beta diversity and the percentage of naive T cells measured by flow cytometry. Since profiling was done on bulk unsorted PBMCs, naive and antigen-experienced compartments could not be conclusively compared. Observed TCR beta diversity per million T cells fell roughly linearly with age, and a significant reduction was already apparent by age around 40.

Receptor libraries were prepared by 5' RACE. TCRdb records Illumina HiSeq 2500 as the sequencer. The second PCR ran for about 6 to 11 cycles and used a J-beta primer mix along with a sample-barcoded 5' primer. A unique molecular identifier was introduced onto each TCR beta cDNA molecule by a template-switch 5' adaptor carrying 12 random nucleotides. Each sample yielded at least 2.5 million CDR3-containing paired-end reads. All of the RNA was converted into first-strand cDNA using the Mint cDNA synthesis kit, with a TRBC-specific oligonucleotide serving as the primer. Following uracil-DNA glycosylase treatment, all cDNA underwent a first 18-cycle PCR with the universal primers M1SS and BC2_uni_R. The source study handled its data this way. Each sample was normalized by randomly selecting 1 million high-quality reads, each carrying a distinct molecular identifier. Instead of being binned into consensus sequences, reads that shared molecular identifiers were thrown out. MiTCR, run with a Q25 quality threshold and the strictest error-elimination algorithm, handled CDR3 identification, clonotype clustering and error correction. A nonparametric unseen species model with Euler transformation was used to estimate a lower bound on total TCR beta diversity. Clones were called with MiXCR by TCRdb after fastp trimmed the public reads at Q25, and only in-frame beta chains were retained. Here each entry gathers all rows of one CDR3 protein and keeps the most common genes and DNA. TCRdb's processing, not the study's, gives the V and J calls here. This sample lists around 1.5 million distinct CDR3 sequences; roughly 40% were detected once. Under 8% of the sample lies in the top ten.

The 35 to 40 donors, aged about 6 to 95 years, were systemically healthy Caucasian individuals from Russia. About 10 milliliters of peripheral blood were collected from each donor into EDTA-treated Vacutainer tubes. Ficoll-Paque density-gradient centrifugation was used to isolate PBMCs, with at least 6.5 million per sample. Trizol reagent was used to extract total RNA from PBMCs, with at least 5 micrograms per sample. Naive CD45RAhigh/CD27high T cell percentages were measured by flow cytometry on a PBMC aliquot from every donor. The specimen sequenced was blood. The sequence is built from TRBV25-1 and TRBJ2-5; the D region is possibly TRBD1 or TRBD2, each matching across 5 bases. This sequence was found in a woman between 18 and 29 years old in good health. The nucleotide sequence reads as follows: TGTGCCAGCAGTGAACCCACTAGGGGCAAGGAGCAGTACTTC. Its translation reads: CASSEPTRGKEQYF. With all but the CDR3 taken from the reference TRBV25-1 and TRBJ2-5 genes, the full variable domain is: EADIYQTPRYLVIGTGKKITLECSQTMGHDKMYWYQQDPGMELHLIHYSYGVNSTEKGDLSSESTVSRIRTEHFPLTLESARPSHTSQYLCASSEPTRGKEQYFGPGTRLLVL.